Judged by frequency, the clone carrying this T cell receptor (beta chain) is medium-sized. The antigen is unknown. One tube held mixed TRB-A and TRB-B primer pools for touch-down PCR. TCRdb re-called the multiplex PCR reads; every CDR3 protein appears as one record, without DNA. This sample's table has about 8,100 distinct CDR3 sequences. The CDR3 is 15 residues long. CDR1 LNHDA and CDR2 SQIVND come from the germline V gene (reference sequence). These data come from a study of T cell clusters in autoimmune cytopenias. Study in general: Per sample, median TRB depth was approximately 48,000 reads, yielding a median roughly 2,000 distinct clonotypes. Study observations and caveats: The cluster-lack signature was not seen for secondary cytopenia versus chronic lymphocytic leukemia. TRB repertoire shifts in secondary cytopenia and chronic lymphocytic leukemia mostly reflected lymphoma, not autoimmunity.

About 37,500 genome equivalents of blood DNA were amplified for TRB. This TCR was recovered from a human donor with an autoimmune cytopenia or autoimmune hepatitis (not recorded which). The rearrangement joins TRBV19 to TRBJ2-5; no DNA is available, so the TRBD1 call from TCRdb remains unchecked. Sequenced: peripheral blood. The chain's CDR3 is CASRKDRAAGETQYF. Using reference TRBV19 and TRBJ2-5 for the parts outside the CDR3, the full variable domain is DGGITQSPKYLFRKEGQNVTLSCEQNLNHDAMYWYRQDPGQGLRLIYYSQIVNDFQKGDIAEGYSVSREKKESFPLTVTSAQKNPTAFYLCASRKDRAAGETQYFGPGTRLLVL.